The next 6 T cell receptor beta chains were all read from a single sample in a study of blood T cell repertoires in COVID-19. Some clones are missing from TCRdb's copy, which holds only in-frame ones; the method was immunoSEQ multiplex PCR. The table lists 100,000 to 120,000 clones, 72% of them singletons. What was sequenced was peripheral blood. The source of these receptors is a woman aged 60-75 years with acute or convalescent COVID-19.

CDR3 DNA: TGCGCCAGCAGTCCTACAGGGGAGGCGTACAATGAGCAGTTCTTC. Translating it yields CASSPTGEAYNEQFF. The chain has TRBV5-1 and TRBJ2-1, with D possibly being TRBD1 (7 bases). The germline V gene has CDR1 SGHRS and CDR2 YFSETQ. This CDR3 is 15 amino acids long. V was shortened by 5 bases and J by 4 bases, with 16 bases between the two germline ends.

This chain joins TRBV5-4 and TRBJ2-3; TRBD1 agrees at 11 bases. CDR1 and CDR2 from the germline V gene are SGHNT and YYREEE (reference sequence). The trim removed 4 bases at V and 4 bases at J, leaving 8 bases unmatched. The CDR3 is 16 amino acids. The CDR3 sequence is CASSTRTGGGPDTQYF. The CDR3 region has the DNA TGTGCCAGCAGCACCAGGACAGGGGGCGGCCCAGATACGCAGTATTTT.

This chain connects TRBV6-5 to TRBJ1-6; D remains unclear. Germline V gives CDR1 MNHEY, CDR2 SVGAGI. This CDR3 comprises 13 residues. The ends were cut back, 1 base at V and 6 bases at J, with 4 bases in the middle. The CDR3 is CASSYLLNSPLHF. The CDR3 bases are TGTGCCAGCAGTTACTTACTTAATTCACCCCTCCACTTT.

The chain combines TRBV6-6 with TRBJ1-6; unclear D gene. Germline-derived CDR1 and CDR2 are MNHNY and SVGAGI (reference sequence). The CDR3 has 14 residues. The V gene lost 10 bases and the J gene lost 3 bases, with 13 bases spanning the gap. The CDR3 loop is CATHSPGYNSPLHF. CDR3 DNA: TGTGCCACGCACTCCCCGGGCTATAATTCACCCCTCCACTTT.

V is TRBV6-4 and J is TRBJ1-2; D is uncertain. The ends were cut back, 6 bases at V and 3 bases at J, with 23 bases in the middle. The germline gives CDR1 MRHNA, CDR2 SNTAGT. The CDR3 covers 17 residues. CDR3 region: CASSVTARPSLDYGYTF. The CDR3 bases are TGTGCCAGCAGCGTCACGGCGAGGCCCTCCCTCGACTATGGCTACACCTTC.

The chain joins TRBV9 to TRBJ2-7; 9 bases match TRBD1. The germline CDR1 and CDR2 sequences are SGDLS and YYNGEE. Trimming removed 3 bases from V and 5 bases from J; junction bases left unmatched: 18. CDR3 size: 18 residues. CDR3 residues: CASSARAGLGTGIDEQYF. The CDR3 DNA is TGTGCCAGCAGCGCCCGCGCGGGGTTGGGGACAGGGATCGACGAGCAGTACTTC.